One and the same sample provided the 25 T cell receptor beta chains below, sequenced in a study of cytomegalovirus exposure and HLA in healthy donors. Use of 60 Vbeta and 13 Jbeta primers characterized the PCR. Using immunoSEQ multiplex PCR, the repertoire was profiled, and TCRdb retains in-frame clones only, with some absent. Here the sample spans more than 55,000 clones, roughly 80% being singletons. The material sequenced was PBMCs. The receptors shown here come from a human donor in good health.

The rearrangement links TRBV28 to TRBJ2-7; TRBD2 matches at 8 bases. Unmatched junction bases numbered 6, after V lost 8 bases and J lost 0 bases. Germline loops: CDR1 MDHEN, CDR2 SYDVKM. This CDR3 is 14 amino acids long. CDR3 sequence reads: CASSWTSFSYEQYF. CDR3 nucleotides: TGTGCCAGCTCTTGGACTAGCTTCTCCTACGAGCAGTACTTC.

The rearrangement links TRBV4-2 to TRBJ1-2; TRBD1 matches at 7 bases. The V segment lost 1 base and the J segment 3 bases; nucleotides outside the gene matches: 8. CDR1 and CDR2 (germline): LGHNA, YNFKEQ. The CDR3 runs 16 residues. CDR3 bases: TGTGCCAGCAGCCAAGCTAGTTCCGGACAGGACTATGGCTACACCTTC. Translation gives CASSQASSGQDYGYTF.

J is TRBJ2-7 and V is TRBV10-3; the D gene is possibly TRBD2 (5 bases). CDR3 length: 17 residues. Trimming stripped 7 bases from V and 0 bases from J, with 22 bases between. Germline V gene lookup returns CDR1 ENHRY and CDR2 SYGVKD. This chain's CDR3 is CAIMGSGGISTSYEQYF. The CDR3 bases are TGTGCCATCATGGGGAGCGGAGGCATCTCTACCTCCTACGAGCAGTACTTC.

On this clone itself: Distinct nucleotide sequences in the sample also encode this CDR3. The V call is TRBV7-6, the J call TRBJ1-6, with D unresolved. The CDR3 is made up of 15 amino acids. Between the trimmed V and J ends, which lost 1 base and 10 bases, there was a span of 14 bases. From germline, CDR1 is SGHVS and CDR2 FNYEAQ. CDR3 sequence: CASSLEAVTGSPLHF. For the CDR3, the DNA is TGTGCCAGCAGCTTAGAAGCGGTGACGGGATCACCCCTCCACTTT. Full variable domain (rest looked up from reference TRBV7-6 and TRBJ1-6): GAGVSQSPRYKVTKRGQDVALRCDPISGHVSLYWYRQALGQGPEFLTYFNYEAQQDKSGLPNDRFSAERPEGSISTLTIQRTEQRDSAMYRCASSLEAVTGSPLHFGNGTRLTVT.

J is TRBJ2-1 and V is TRBV7-8; the D is unclear. The V gene's germline CDR1 is SGHVS and CDR2 FQNEAQ. The V end was cut by 2 bases, the J end by 8 bases, with 7 bases between. This CDR3 comprises 12 residues. CDR3 residues: CASSLISHEQFF. The CDR3 DNA sequence: TGTGCCAGCAGCTTAATTAGTCATGAGCAGTTCTTC.

The chain recombines TRBV27 with TRBJ2-6; weak D call: TRBD1 (6 bases). Germline V lookup: CDR1 MNHEY, CDR2 SMNVEV (reference sequence). V lost 4 bases and J lost 0, with 13 bases in between. The CDR3 runs to 17 residues. The CDR3 protein is CASSSLDSTSGANVLTF. DNA of the CDR3: TGTGCCAGCAGTTCTTTGGACAGTACCTCTGGGGCCAACGTCCTGACTTTC. Full variable domain (missing parts from reference TRBV27 and TRBJ2-6): EAQVTQNPRYLITVTGKKLTVTCSQNMNHEYMSWYRQDPGLGLRQIYYSMNVEVTDKGDVPEGYKVSRKEKRNFPLILESPSPNQTSLYFCASSSLDSTSGANVLTFGAGSRLTVL.

The CDR3 region is CASSQIRGRYNEQFF. The CDR3 coding sequence is TGTGCCAGCAGTCAGATCAGGGGAAGGTACAATGAGCAGTTCTTC. The chain has TRBV14 and TRBJ2-1; tentatively, D is TRBD1 (6 bases). Trimming left V 6 bases short and J 4 bases short, with 16 bases between. The CDR3 is 15 amino acids. Germline V gene data show CDR1 as SGHDN and CDR2 as FVKESK.

The chain couples TRBV7-9 to TRBJ1-1; 8 bases fit TRBD1. From germline, CDR1 is SEHNR and CDR2 FQNEAQ (reference sequence). The junction had 2 bases not matched to a gene; V was cut back by 4 bases and J by 1 base. The CDR3 consists of 14 residues. The CDR3 region is CASSWGQENTEAFF. The CDR3 DNA is TGTGCCAGCAGCTGGGGACAGGAGAACACTGAAGCTTTCTTT.

This chain joins TRBV27 and TRBJ2-6; a possible D gene is TRBD1 (6 bases). Germline V gene sequence: CDR1 MNHEY, CDR2 SMNVEV (reference sequence). The CDR3 loop spans 22 amino acids. Trimming left V 3 bases short and J 0 bases short, with 27 bases between. The CDR3 coding sequence is TGTGCCAGCAGTTTCGGCTCAGGTAACAGGGTCTTCCCCACCTCTGGGGCCAACGTCCTGACTTTC. The encoded protein is CASSFGSGNRVFPTSGANVLTF.

The CDR3 loop reads CASSLGSGMTNEQFF. The CDR3 nucleotides are TGTGCCAGCAGCTTAGGTAGCGGGATGACAAATGAGCAGTTCTTC. This chain links TRBV7-3 with TRBJ2-1; TRBD2 matches at 8 bases. V gave up 2 bases and J gave up 7 bases; unmatched junction bases: 7. The CDR3 is 15 amino acids. Per germline, CDR1 SGHTA and CDR2 FQGTGA.

This chain links TRBV27 with TRBJ2-5; no reliable D call. The V end lost 5 bases, the J end lost 9 bases, and 13 bases lay between the germline ends. The germline CDR1 and CDR2 sequences are MNHEY and SMNVEV (reference sequence). CDR3 length equals 12 residues. CDR3 sequence reads: CASSHPRPPQYF. As DNA, the CDR3 is TGTGCCAGCAGTCACCCGCGTCCGCCCCAGTACTTC.

Only one count was recorded for this clone. The chain couples TRBV4-3 to TRBJ1-5; 7 nucleotides match TRBD1. This CDR3 contains 15 residues. V shed 0 bases and J 4 bases; nucleotides not matched to a gene: 3. Germline V CDR1 and CDR2: LGHNA, YSLEER. CDR3 nucleotides: TGCGCCAGCAGCCAAGACCCAGGGGGTAATCAGCCCCAGCATTTT. Protein sequence: CASSQDPGGNQPQHF.

The chain couples TRBV20-1 to TRBJ1-2; possibly TRBD1 for D (6 bases). V lost 4 bases to trimming and J lost 8 bases, with 8 bases between them. Germline assignment: CDR1 DFQATT and CDR2 SNEGSKA (reference sequence). The CDR3 consists of 10 residues. The CDR3 nucleotides read TGCAGTGCTACAGGGGCCGGCTACACCTTC. It codes for CSATGAGYTF.

This clone occurred a few times. The chain links TRBV5-5 to TRBJ2-2; maybe TRBD1 (6 bases). CDR1 and CDR2 (germline): SGHKS, YYEKEE (reference sequence). V gave up 2 bases and J gave up 0 bases, with 8 bases separating them. This CDR3 spans 15 amino acids. CDR3 DNA sequence: TGTGCCAGCAGCTTTGGACAGCCGAACACCGGGGAGCTGTTTTTT. Its translation: CASSFGQPNTGELFF.

This clone came up a few times. CDR3 in DNA: TGCGCCAGCAGCTTGGGGGGGACAGGTAGTACTGAAGCTTTCTTT. Amino acid sequence: CASSLGGTGSTEAFF. The rearrangement links TRBV5-1 to TRBJ1-1; 8 nucleotides align to TRBD1. V trimming: 0 bases; J trimming: 5 bases; junction bases outside the gene matches: 6. The CDR3 is 15 amino acids. Germline V CDR1 and CDR2: SGHRS, YFSETQ.

J is TRBJ1-3 and V is TRBV6-1; 8 nucleotides agree with TRBD1. Looked up from germline, CDR1 is MNHNS and CDR2 is SASEGT. This CDR3 has 16 residues. V lost 8 bases and J lost 3; bases outside the gene matches: 12. DNA of the CDR3: TGTGCCAGCCGTGGTACAGGGACAGGCGGTGGAAACACCATATATTTT. It yields the protein CASRGTGTGGGNTIYF.

The chain employs TRBV6-4 and TRBJ2-3; D gene uncertain. This CDR3 has 14 residues. V was shortened by 2 bases and J by 4 bases, with 10 bases between the two germline ends. Germline CDR1 and CDR2: MRHNA and SNTAGT. The CDR3 region is CASSDHLSSDTQYF. As DNA, the CDR3 is TGTGCCAGCAGTGACCACTTATCGTCAGATACGCAGTATTTT.

This chain uses TRBV18 with TRBJ2-5, with 7 bases matching TRBD1. Trimming took 4 bases from V and 1 from J; bases not matched to a gene: 0. The CDR3 is 13 residues long. The V gene's germline CDR1 is KGHSH and CDR2 LQKENI. CDR3 residues: CASSRDSQETQYF. CDR3 in DNA: TGTGCCAGCTCACGGGACAGCCAAGAGACCCAGTACTTC.

The rearrangement uses TRBV30 and TRBJ2-3; 13 nucleotides align to TRBD2. CDR1 is GTSNPN and CDR2 is SVGIG in the germline V gene (reference sequence). The CDR3 runs to 17 residues. V was clipped by 0 bases and J by 6 bases; unmatched bases: 9. CDR3 amino acids: CAWSVSRTSGGWDTQYF. The CDR3 region has the DNA TGTGCCTGGAGTGTATCCCGGACTAGCGGGGGTTGGGATACGCAGTATTTT.

This clone was recorded once. The gene calls are TRBV11-2 and TRBJ2-2; unclear D gene. Germline-derived CDR1 and CDR2 are SGHAT and FQNNGV. V was pared by 3 bases and J by 1 base, with 6 bases between. This CDR3 has 14 residues. In DNA form, the CDR3 reads TGTGCCAGCAGCTTTACTGGGAACACCGGGGAGCTGTTTTTT. Amino acids: CASSFTGNTGELFF.

Concerning this clone: In the same sample, other DNA sequences code for this CDR3. CDR3 sequence reads: CASSLKLTTEAFF. The CDR3 bases are TGTGCCAGCAGCTTAAAGCTAACCACTGAAGCTTTCTTT. J is TRBJ1-1 and V is TRBV7-9; D gene unclear. Germline lookup yields CDR1 SEHNR and CDR2 FQNEAQ (reference sequence). Trimming cost V 2 bases and J 4 bases, with 8 bases left between them. This CDR3 spans 13 amino acids.

V gene TRBV7-2 combines with J gene TRBJ1-1; D is uncertain. This CDR3 region has 12 residues. V lost 1 base and J 5 bases, leaving 5 bases between the germline ends. CDR1 and CDR2 from the germline V gene are SGHTA and FQGNSA. CDR3 loop: CASSLGRTEAFF. The CDR3 DNA reads TGTGCCAGCAGCTTAGGGAGAACTGAAGCTTTCTTT.

The V and J genes are TRBV11-2 and TRBJ2-5, with TRBD2 as a possible D gene (6 bases). The better agreement between TRBJ2-7 and the DNA end casts doubt on the J call. This CDR3 is 15 amino acids long. CDR1 and CDR2 from the germline V gene are SGHAT and FQNNGV. The CDR3 protein is CASRGGPSHSYEQYF. In DNA, the CDR3 is TGTGCCAGCAGGGGAGGACCAAGTCACTCCTACGAGCAGTACTTC.

In its sample, this clone was seen a few times. The genes are TRBV7-9 and TRBJ2-1, with D maybe TRBD1 (5 bases). Germline CDR1 reads SEHNR; CDR2 reads FQNEAQ (reference sequence). The length of the CDR3 is 15 residues. V was trimmed by 2 bases and J by 8 bases, leaving 16 bases between them. CDR3 region: CASSLLGQGADEQFF. CDR3 sequence (DNA): TGTGCCAGCAGCTTATTGGGGCAGGGTGCGGATGAGCAGTTCTTC.

The gene calls are TRBV5-1 and TRBJ2-5; D not certain. This CDR3 is built from 18 residues. The ends were cut back, 2 bases at V and 3 bases at J, with 23 bases in the middle. Looked up from germline, CDR1 is SGHRS and CDR2 is YFSETQ. CDR3 DNA sequence: TGCGCCAGCAGCTTAAATCCGGAGTGGCGTGCCCGTGAAGAGACCCAGTACTTC. Translation: CASSLNPEWRAREETQYF.